This TCR beta chain appears in the sequencing data of a study of cytomegalovirus exposure and HLA in healthy donors. Broader study findings: Among immune exposure information, only CMV serostatus was available. Several of the most significant clusters appeared linked to common viral pathogens, based on a later analysis. Looking again later, the authors saw that most CMV-associated TCR beta chains seemed HLA-restricted.

Points on this clone: What it recognizes is unknown.

PCR employed 60 Vbeta and 13 Jbeta primers. TCRdb's table, derived via immunoSEQ multiplex PCR, lists solely in-frame clones and lacks some. The table has under 200,000 clones, almost 80% seen once. The trim removed 6 bases at V and 2 bases at J, leaving 4 bases unmatched. Germline V gene lookup returns CDR1 MNHEY and CDR2 SVGAGI. This CDR3 region has 15 residues. The sample comprised PBMCs. This TCR derives from a man under 40 in good health and CMV-seronegative. J is TRBJ2-7 and V is TRBV6-5; 13 bases fit TRBD2. CDR3 sequence (DNA): TGTGCCAGCAGCGGACTAGCGGGGGACCCCTACGAGCAGTACTTC. This encodes CASSGLAGDPYEQYF.